This T cell receptor (beta chain) is drawn from a study of patients and donors after allogeneic stem cell transplantation. TCRdb fed the RT-PCR reads into MiXCR, producing one record per CDR3 protein. The sample has about a million distinct CDR3 sequences, about a sixth seen once; the top ten hold about 6%. CDR1 LGHDT and CDR2 YNNKEL come from the germline V gene (reference sequence). The CDR3 contains 13 residues. V shed 7 bases and J shed 0 bases, with 8 bases lying between them. This clonotype has just a few counts. This TCR came from a human donor who was either an allogeneic HSCT recipient or a stem cell or donor lymphocyte infusion donor (not recorded which). It is not recorded whose cells these are; they may come from a transplant donor. Material: blood, either unsorted or a sorted T cell fraction (not recorded which). The chain recombines TRBV3-1 with TRBJ2-3; D may be TRBD1 (5 bases). CDR3 nucleotides: TGTGCCAGCACAGGGCGGAGCACAGATACGCAGTATTTT. Protein sequence: CASTGRSTDTQYF.